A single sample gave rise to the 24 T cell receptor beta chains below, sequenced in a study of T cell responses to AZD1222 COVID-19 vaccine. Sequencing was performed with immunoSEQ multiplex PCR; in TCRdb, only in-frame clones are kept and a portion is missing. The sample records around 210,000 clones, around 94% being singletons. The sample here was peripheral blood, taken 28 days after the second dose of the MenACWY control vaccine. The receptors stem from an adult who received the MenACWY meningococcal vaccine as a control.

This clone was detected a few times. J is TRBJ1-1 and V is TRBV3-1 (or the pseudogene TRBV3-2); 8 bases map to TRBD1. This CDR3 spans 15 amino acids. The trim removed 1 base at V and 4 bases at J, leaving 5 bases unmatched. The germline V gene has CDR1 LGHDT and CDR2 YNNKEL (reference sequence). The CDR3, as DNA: TGTGCCAGCAGCCAAGGTCCGGGGACAGGCACTGAAGCTTTCTTT. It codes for CASSQGPGTGTEAFF.

CDR3 in amino acids: CASSLRRDRFYNEQFF. The CDR3 DNA reads TGTGCCAGCTCACTTAGACGGGACAGGTTTTACAATGAGCAGTTCTTC. The J gene is TRBJ2-1, the V gene TRBV18; 8 bases line up with TRBD1. This CDR3 has 16 amino acids. Trimming at V came to 4 bases and at J to 4 bases, leaving 9 bases not matched to a gene. Germline V gives CDR1 KGHSH, CDR2 LQKENI.

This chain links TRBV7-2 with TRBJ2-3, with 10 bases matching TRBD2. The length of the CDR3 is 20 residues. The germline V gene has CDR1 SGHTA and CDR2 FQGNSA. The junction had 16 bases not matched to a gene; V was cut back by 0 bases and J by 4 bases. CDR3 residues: CASSLARVGASGGLSDTQYF. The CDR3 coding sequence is TGTGCCAGCAGCTTAGCCCGGGTCGGGGCTAGCGGGGGTCTGTCAGATACGCAGTATTTT.

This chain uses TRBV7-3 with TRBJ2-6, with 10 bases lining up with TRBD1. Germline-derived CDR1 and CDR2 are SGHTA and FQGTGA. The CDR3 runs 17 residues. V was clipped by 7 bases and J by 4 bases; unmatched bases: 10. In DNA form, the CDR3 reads TGTGCCAGCACCCTAGCGACAGGGGGCACCGGGGCCAACGTCCTGACTTTC. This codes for CASTLATGGTGANVLTF.

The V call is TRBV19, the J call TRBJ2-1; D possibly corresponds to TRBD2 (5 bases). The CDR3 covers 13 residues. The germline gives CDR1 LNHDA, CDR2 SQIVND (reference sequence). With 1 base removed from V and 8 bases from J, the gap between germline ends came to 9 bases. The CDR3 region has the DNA TGTGCCAGTAGTATAGGGCGGGTATATGAGCAGTTCTTC. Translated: CASSIGRVYEQFF.

The CDR3 region is CASSFDRGSDTQYF. The CDR3 DNA reads TGTGCCAGCAGCTTCGACAGGGGATCAGATACGCAGTATTTT. The V gene is TRBV14, the J gene TRBJ2-3; 8 nucleotides agree with TRBD1. V lost 5 bases and J lost 4; bases outside the gene matches: 5. Germline CDR1 and CDR2: SGHDN and FVKESK. CDR3 length equals 14 residues. Using reference TRBV14 and TRBJ2-3 for the parts outside the CDR3, the full variable domain is EAGVTQFPSHSVIEKGQTVTLRCDPISGHDNLYWYRRVMGKEIKFLLHFVKESKQDESGMPNNRFLAERTGGTYSTLKVQPAELEDSGVYFCASSFDRGSDTQYFGPGTRLTVL.

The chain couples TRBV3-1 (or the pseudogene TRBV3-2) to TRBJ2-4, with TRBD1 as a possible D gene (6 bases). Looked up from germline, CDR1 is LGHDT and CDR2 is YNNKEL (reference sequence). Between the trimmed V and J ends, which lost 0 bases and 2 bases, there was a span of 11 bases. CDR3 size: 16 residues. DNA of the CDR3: TGTGCCAGCAGCCAAGACCGGACAGCCTCCAAAAACATTCAGTACTTC. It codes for CASSQDRTASKNIQYF.

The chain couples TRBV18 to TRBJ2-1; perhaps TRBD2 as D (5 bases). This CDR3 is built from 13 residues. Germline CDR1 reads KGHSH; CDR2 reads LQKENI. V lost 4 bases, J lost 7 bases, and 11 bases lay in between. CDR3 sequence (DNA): TGTGCCAGCTCACGCGTGGGAGTGAATGAGCAGTTCTTC. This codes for CASSRVGVNEQFF.

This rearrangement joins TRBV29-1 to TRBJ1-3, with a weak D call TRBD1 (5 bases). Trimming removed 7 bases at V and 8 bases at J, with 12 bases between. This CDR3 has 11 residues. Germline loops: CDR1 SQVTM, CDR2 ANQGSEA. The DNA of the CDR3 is TGCAGCGGTGGGACTGGCGACACCATATATTTT. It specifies CSGGTGDTIYF.

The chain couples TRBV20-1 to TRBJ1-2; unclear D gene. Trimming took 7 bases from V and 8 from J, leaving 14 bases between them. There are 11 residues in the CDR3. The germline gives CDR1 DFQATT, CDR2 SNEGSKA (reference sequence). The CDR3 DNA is TGCAGTGGTACGGGGTTGGGAGGCTACACCTTC. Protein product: CSGTGLGGYTF.

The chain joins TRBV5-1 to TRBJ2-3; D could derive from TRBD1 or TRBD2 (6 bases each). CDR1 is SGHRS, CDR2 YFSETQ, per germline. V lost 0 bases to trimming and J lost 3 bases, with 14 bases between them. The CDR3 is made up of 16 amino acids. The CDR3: CASSLVPAGTTDTQYF. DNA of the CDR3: TGCGCCAGCAGCTTGGTACCGGCGGGGACAACAGATACGCAGTATTTT.

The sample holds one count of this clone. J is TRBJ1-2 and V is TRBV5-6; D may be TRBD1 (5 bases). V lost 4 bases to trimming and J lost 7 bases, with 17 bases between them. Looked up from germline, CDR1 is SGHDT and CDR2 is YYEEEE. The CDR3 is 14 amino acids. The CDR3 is CASSTDSAGPGYTF. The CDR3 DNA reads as TGTGCCAGCAGCACAGACAGTGCGGGGCCTGGCTACACCTTC.

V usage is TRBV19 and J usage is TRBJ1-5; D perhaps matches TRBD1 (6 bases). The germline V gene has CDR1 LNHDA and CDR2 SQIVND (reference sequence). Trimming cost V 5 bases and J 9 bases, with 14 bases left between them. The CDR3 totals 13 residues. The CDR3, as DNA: TGTGCCAGTAGTTTCACAGGGTCGGGGCCCCAGCATTTT. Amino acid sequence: CASSFTGSGPQHF.

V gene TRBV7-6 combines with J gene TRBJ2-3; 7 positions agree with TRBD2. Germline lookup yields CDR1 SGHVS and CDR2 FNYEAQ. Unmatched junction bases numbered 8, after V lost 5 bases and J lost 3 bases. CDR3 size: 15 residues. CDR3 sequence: CASSPSSGMTDTQYF. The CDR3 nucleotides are TGTGCCAGCAGCCCGTCGAGCGGGATGACAGATACGCAGTATTTT.

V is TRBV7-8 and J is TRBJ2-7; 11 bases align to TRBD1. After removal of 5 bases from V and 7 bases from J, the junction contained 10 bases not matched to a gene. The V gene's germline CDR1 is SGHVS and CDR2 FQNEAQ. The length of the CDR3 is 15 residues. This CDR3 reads CASSHRDRGMREQYF. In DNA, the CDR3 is TGTGCCAGCAGCCACCGGGACAGGGGGATGAGGGAGCAGTACTTC.

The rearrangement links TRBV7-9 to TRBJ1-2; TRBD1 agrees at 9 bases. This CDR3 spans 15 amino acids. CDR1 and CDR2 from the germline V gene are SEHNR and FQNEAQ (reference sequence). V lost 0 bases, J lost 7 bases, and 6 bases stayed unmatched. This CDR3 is CASSLAGQGGLGYTF. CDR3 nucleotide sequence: TGTGCCAGCAGCTTAGCGGGACAGGGAGGCCTTGGCTACACCTTC.

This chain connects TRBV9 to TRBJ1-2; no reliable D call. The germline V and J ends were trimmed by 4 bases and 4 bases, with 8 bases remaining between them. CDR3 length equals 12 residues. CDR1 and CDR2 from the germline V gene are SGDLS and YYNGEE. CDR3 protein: CASSPQGYGYTF. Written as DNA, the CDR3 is TGTGCCAGCAGCCCTCAAGGCTATGGCTACACCTTC.

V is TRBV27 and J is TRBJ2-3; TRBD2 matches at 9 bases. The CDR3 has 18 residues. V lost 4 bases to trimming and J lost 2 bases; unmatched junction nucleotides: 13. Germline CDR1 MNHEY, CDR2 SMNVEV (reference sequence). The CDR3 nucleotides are TGTGCCAGCAGTTCCCCGGGTATACTAGCGGGTTACACAGATACGCAGTATTTT. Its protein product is CASSSPGILAGYTDTQYF.

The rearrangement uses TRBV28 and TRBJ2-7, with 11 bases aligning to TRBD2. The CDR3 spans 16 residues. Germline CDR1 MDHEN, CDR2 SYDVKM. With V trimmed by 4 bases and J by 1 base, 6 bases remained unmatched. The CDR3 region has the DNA TGTGCCAGCAGTTACGGCGGGACTAGCGGATCCTACGAGCAGTACTTC. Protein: CASSYGGTSGSYEQYF.

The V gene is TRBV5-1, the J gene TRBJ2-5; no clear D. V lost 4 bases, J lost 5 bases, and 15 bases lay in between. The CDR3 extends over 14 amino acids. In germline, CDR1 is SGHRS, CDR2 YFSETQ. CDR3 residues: CASSTGGLHETQYF. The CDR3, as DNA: TGCGCCAGCAGCACTGGTGGGTTGCATGAGACCCAGTACTTC.

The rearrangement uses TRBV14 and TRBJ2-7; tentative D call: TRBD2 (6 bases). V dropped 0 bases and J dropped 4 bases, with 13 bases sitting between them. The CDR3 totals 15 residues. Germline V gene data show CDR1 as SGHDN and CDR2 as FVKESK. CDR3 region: CASSQDFGGTYEQYF. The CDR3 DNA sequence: TGTGCCAGCAGCCAAGATTTTGGGGGGACTTACGAGCAGTACTTC.

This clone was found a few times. This CDR3 is CASSSDRSNQPQHF. As DNA, the CDR3 is TGTGCCAGCAGTTCCGACAGAAGCAATCAGCCCCAGCATTTT. The V gene is TRBV28, the J gene TRBJ1-5, with D possibly matching TRBD1 (5 bases). The CDR3 consists of 14 residues. V shed 4 bases and J shed 1 base, with 8 bases lying between them. Germline V gene data show CDR1 as MDHEN and CDR2 as SYDVKM.

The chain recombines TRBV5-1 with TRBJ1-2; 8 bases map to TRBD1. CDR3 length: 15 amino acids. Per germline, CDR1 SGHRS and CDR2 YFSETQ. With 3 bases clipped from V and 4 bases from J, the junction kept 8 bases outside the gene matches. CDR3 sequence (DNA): TGCGCCAGCAGCTCGGGACAGGAGCGTGGCTATGGCTACACCTTC. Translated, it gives CASSSGQERGYGYTF.

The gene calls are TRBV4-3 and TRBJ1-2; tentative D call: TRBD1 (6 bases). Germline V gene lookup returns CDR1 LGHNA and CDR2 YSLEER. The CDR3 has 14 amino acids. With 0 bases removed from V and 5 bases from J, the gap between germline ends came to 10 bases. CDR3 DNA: TGCGCCAGCAGCCAAGATAGAACAGGGTATGGCTACACCTTC. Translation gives CASSQDRTGYGYTF.